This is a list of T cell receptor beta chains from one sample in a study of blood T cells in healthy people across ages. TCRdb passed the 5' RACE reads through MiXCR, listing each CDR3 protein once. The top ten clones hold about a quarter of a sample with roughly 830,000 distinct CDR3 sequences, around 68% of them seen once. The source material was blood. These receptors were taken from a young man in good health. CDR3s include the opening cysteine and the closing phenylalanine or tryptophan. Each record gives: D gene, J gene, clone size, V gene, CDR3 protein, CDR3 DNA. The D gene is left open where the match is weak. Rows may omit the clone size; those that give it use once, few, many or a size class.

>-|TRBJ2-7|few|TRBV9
CASSGPHSYEQYF
TGTGCCAGCAGCGGTCCCCACTCCTACGAGCAGTACTTC
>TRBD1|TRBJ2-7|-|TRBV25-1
CASRRQGAGSYEQYF
TGTGCCAGCAGACGACAGGGGGCGGGGAGTTACGAGCAGTACTTC
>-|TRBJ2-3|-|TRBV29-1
CSVDSAGPGTDTQYF
TGCAGCGTTGATTCCGCAGGGCCGGGCACAGATACGCAGTATTTT
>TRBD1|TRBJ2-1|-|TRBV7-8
CASSLRVTGGNNEQFF
TGTGCCAGCAGCTTACGGGTTACAGGGGGGAACAATGAGCAGTTCTTC
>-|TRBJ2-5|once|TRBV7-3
CASSGARGEEQYF
TGTGCCAGCAGCGGGGCCCGAGGTGAAGAGCAGTACTTC
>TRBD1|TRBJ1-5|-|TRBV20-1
CSARDARQGDSNQPQHF
TGCAGTGCTAGAGATGCTCGACAGGGTGATAGCAATCAGCCCCAGCATTTT
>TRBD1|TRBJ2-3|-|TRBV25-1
CASRTGALFTDTQYF
TGTGCCAGCAGGACAGGGGCCTTATTCACAGATACGCAGTATTTT
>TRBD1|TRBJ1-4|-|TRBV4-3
CASSQLQGSNEKLFF
TGCGCCAGCAGCCAGCTACAGGGGTCTAATGAAAAACTGTTTTTT
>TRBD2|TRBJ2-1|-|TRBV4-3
CASSQAAGGRRNEQFF
TGCGCCAGCAGCCAAGCGGCGGGGGGGCGAAGGAATGAGCAGTTCTTC
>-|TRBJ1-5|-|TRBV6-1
CASSRMSRQPNQPQHF
TGTGCCAGCAGTAGGATGAGTAGACAACCCAATCAGCCCCAGCATTTT
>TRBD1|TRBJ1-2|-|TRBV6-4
CASSDSWDSNHGYTF
TGTGCCAGCAGTGACTCTTGGGACAGTAACCATGGCTACACCTTC
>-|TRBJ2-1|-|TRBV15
CATSKVGGDNEQFF
TGTGCCACCAGCAAGGTAGGGGGTGACAATGAGCAGTTCTTC
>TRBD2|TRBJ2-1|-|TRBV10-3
CAISTAGGPDEQFF
TGTGCCATCAGCACAGCGGGGGGGCCGGATGAGCAGTTCTTC
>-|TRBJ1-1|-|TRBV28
CASRPKRAGRTEAFF
TGTGCCAGCAGACCCAAGCGGGCAGGGAGGACTGAAGCTTTCTTT
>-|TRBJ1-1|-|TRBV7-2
CASSLVTGGGAEAFF
TGTGCCAGCAGCTTAGTTACGGGAGGCGGGGCTGAAGCTTTCTTT
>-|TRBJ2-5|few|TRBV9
CASSVGTKETQYF
TGTGCCAGCAGCGTAGGCACTAAAGAGACCCAGTACTTC
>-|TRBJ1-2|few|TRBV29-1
CSVEDRGKPNYGYTF
TGCAGCGTTGAAGATCGAGGGAAACCTAACTATGGCTACACCTTC
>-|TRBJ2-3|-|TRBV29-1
CSVRTGPTDAQYF
TGCAGCGTCCGAACAGGGCCGACAGATGCGCAGTATTTT
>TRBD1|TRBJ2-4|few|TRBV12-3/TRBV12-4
CASSSGGTGGNNIQYF
TGTGCCAGCAGTTCTGGGGGGACAGGGGGTAATAACATTCAGTACTTC
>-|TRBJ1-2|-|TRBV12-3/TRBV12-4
CASRPETGANYGYTF
TGTGCCAGCCGCCCTGAGACAGGTGCGAACTATGGCTACACCTTC
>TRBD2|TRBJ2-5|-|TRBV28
CASSWTSGGAYQETQYF
TGTGCCAGCAGTTGGACTAGCGGGGGAGCGTACCAAGAGACCCAGTACTTC
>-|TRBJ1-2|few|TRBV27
CASTLHPGLGYTF
TGTGCCAGCACCTTACACCCAGGATTGGGCTACACCTTC
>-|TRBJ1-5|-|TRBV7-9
CASSPDLSSQPQHF
TGTGCCAGCAGCCCAGACCTTTCCAGTCAGCCCCAGCATTTT
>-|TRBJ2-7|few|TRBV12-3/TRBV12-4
CATRDAWGYEQYF
TGTGCCACCCGGGACGCCTGGGGCTACGAGCAGTACTTC
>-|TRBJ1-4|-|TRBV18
CASSLRRSRGTNEKLFF
TGTGCCAGCTCCTTACGACGATCCCGGGGAACTAATGAAAAACTGTTTTTT
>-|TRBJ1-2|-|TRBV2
CASSEGGGSLYGYTF
TGTGCCAGCAGTGAAGGAGGGGGTTCCCTCTATGGCTACACCTTC
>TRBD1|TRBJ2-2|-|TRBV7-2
CASSLWGQGTGELFF
TGTGCCAGCAGCTTATGGGGACAGGGAACCGGGGAGCTGTTTTTT
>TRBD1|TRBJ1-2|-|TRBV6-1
CASIKGQGAVVYGYTF
TGTGCCAGCATTAAAGGGCAGGGGGCTGTCGTCTATGGCTACACCTTC
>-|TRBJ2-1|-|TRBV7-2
CASRGDPLEQFF
TGTGCCAGCAGGGGAGACCCCTTGGAGCAGTTCTTC
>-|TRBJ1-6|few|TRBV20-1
CSAQADIDNSPLHF
TGCAGTGCTCAAGCGGACATCGATAATTCACCCCTCCACTTT
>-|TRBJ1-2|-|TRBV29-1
CGIWGDGYTF
TGCGGCATTTGGGGGGATGGCTACACCTTC
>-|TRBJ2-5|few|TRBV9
CASSGGGLQETQYF
TGTGCCAGCAGCGGTGGGGGGCTCCAAGAGACCCAGTACTTC
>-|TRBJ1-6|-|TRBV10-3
CAITRDPYNSPLHF
TGTGCCATCACCCGGGACCCATATAATTCACCCCTCCACTTT
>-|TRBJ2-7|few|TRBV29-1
CSVGEGDRRIHEQYF
TGCAGCGTTGGGGAGGGGGACAGGCGCATCCACGAGCAGTACTTC
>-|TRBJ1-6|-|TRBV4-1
CASSQDGWKGAYNSPLHF
TGCGCCAGCAGCCAAGATGGGTGGAAAGGTGCCTATAATTCACCCCTCCACTTT
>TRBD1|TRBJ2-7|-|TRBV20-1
CRRRGQADYEQYF
TGCAGGCGACGAGGACAGGCAGACTACGAGCAGTACTTC
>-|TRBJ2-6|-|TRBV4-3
CASSQELAISGANVLTF
TGCGCCAGCAGCCAAGAATTGGCGATCTCTGGGGCCAACGTCCTGACTTTC
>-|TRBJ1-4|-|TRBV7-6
CASSLRVSSPSTTNEKLFF
TGTGCCAGCAGCTTACGAGTGAGCTCCCCCTCTACAACTAATGAAAAACTGTTTTTT
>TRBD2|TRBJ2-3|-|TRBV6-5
CASSYSLLAGENLSTDTQYF
TGTGCCAGCAGTTACTCCCTACTAGCGGGGGAGAACCTAAGCACAGATACGCAGTATTTT
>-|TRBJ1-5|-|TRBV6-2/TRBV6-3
CASSYERGPQHF
TGTGCCAGCAGTTACGAAAGGGGGCCCCAGCATTTT
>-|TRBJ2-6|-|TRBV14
CASSQDDAGANVLTF
TGTGCCAGCAGCCAAGACGATGCCGGGGCCAACGTCCTGACTTTC
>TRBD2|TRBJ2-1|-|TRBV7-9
CASSHTGRGARYEQFF
TGTGCCAGCAGCCATACGGGGCGGGGGGCCCGCTATGAGCAGTTCTTC
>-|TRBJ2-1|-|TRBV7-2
CASSLAPGSGPYNEQFF
TGTGCCAGCAGCTTAGCGCCTGGTAGTGGACCTTACAATGAGCAGTTCTTC
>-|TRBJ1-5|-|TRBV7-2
CASSLSPGSNQPQHF
TGTGCCAGCAGCTTAAGCCCGGGTTCCAATCAGCCCCAGCATTTT
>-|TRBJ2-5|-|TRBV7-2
CASSLVGAQETQYF
TGTGCCAGCAGCTTGGTCGGGGCGCAAGAGACCCAGTACTTC
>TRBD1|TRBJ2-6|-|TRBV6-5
CASSYSRDRASGANVLTF
TGTGCCAGCAGTTACTCCCGGGACAGGGCCTCTGGGGCCAACGTCCTGACTTTC
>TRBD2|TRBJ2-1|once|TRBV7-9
CASSPEAGGQRNEQFF
TGTGCCAGCAGCCCAGAGGCGGGGGGGCAAAGGAATGAGCAGTTCTTC
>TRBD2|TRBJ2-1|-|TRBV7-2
CASSLGGGYSYNEQFF
TGTGCCAGCAGCTTGGGGGGGGGATACTCCTACAATGAGCAGTTCTTC